The clone carrying this TCR beta chain was seen a few times. The antigen remains unidentified. The source of the sample is a study of identical twins. Overall study findings and caveats: Cord blood's abundant beta clonotypes had fewer insertions, unlike memory repertoires. These conclusions were based on statistical analysis (cross-sectional, not following the same donors).

The authors used template switching to add a universal primer site and gave cDNA unique molecular identifiers. Each CDR3 protein is one row after TCRdb ran MiXCR on the 5' RACE reads. This sample has 350,000 or so distinct CDR3 sequences, with 9% to 10% found just once. All donors were healthy Caucasians. The V and J ends lost 5 bases and 6 bases respectively, with 11 bases between them. The CDR3 consists of 13 residues. Germline loops: CDR1 ENHRY, CDR2 SYGVKD. The sequenced material came from naive T cells sorted from blood. This rearrangement joins TRBV10-3 to TRBJ1-5; maybe TRBD1 (6 bases). This sequence originates from a woman in her forties or fifties in good health. The CDR3 DNA reads as TGTGCCATCAGTACCTACAGGGCTCAGCCCCAGCATTTT. Its translation is CAISTYRAQPQHF.